This T cell receptor beta chain was sequenced for a study of shared clonotypes between healthy human individuals. TCRdb's table, derived via immunoSEQ multiplex PCR, lists solely in-frame clones and lacks some. The profile shows about 2 million clones, 85% to 95% of them singletons. A remark on this clone: As yet, its antigen is unknown.

Points from the study as a whole: When compared with the clonotypes that were shared by all four sorted-subset donors, the non-shared clonotypes turned out to have lower generation probabilities.

Naive CD8 cells were CD45RO-negative, positively selected for CCR7, excluding terminally differentiated effector memory CD45RA+ cells. The TCR sequence derives from a man aged 18 to 30 in good health. The sample comprised naive CD8+ T cells sorted from blood.

The CDR3 DNA follows: TGTGCCAGCAGTGACGGGACAGGGGGCCCCCAAGAGACCCAGTACTTC. Translating it yields CASSDGTGGPQETQYF. V and J are TRBV6-1 and TRBJ2-5, with 12 bases aligning to TRBD1. The CDR3 sequence is 16 residues long. Trimming at V came to 3 bases and at J to 1 base, leaving 3 bases not matched to a gene. Germline V gene lookup returns CDR1 MNHNS and CDR2 SASEGT.